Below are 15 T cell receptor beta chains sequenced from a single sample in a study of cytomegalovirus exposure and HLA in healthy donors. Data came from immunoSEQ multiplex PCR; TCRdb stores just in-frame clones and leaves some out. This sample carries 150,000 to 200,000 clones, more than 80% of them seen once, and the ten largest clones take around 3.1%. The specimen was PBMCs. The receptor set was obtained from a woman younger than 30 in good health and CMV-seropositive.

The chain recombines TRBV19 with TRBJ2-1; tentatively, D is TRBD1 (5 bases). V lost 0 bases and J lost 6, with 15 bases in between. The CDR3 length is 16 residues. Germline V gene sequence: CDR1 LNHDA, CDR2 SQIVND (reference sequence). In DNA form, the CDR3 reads TGTGCCAGTAGTATAGATGGGCAGGGAACGAGCAATGAGCAGTTCTTC. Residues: CASSIDGQGTSNEQFF.

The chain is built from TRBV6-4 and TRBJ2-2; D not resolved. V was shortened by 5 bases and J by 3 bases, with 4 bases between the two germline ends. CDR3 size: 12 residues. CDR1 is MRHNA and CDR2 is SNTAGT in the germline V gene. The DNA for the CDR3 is TGTGCCAGCAGTACGGACACCGGGGAGCTGTTTTTT. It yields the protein CASSTDTGELFF.

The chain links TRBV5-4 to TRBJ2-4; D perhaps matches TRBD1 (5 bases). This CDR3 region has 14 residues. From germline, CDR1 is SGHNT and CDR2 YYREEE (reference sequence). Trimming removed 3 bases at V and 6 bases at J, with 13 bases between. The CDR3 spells CASSSPPQGNIQYF. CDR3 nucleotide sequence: TGTGCCAGCAGCTCCCCTCCCCAGGGAAACATTCAGTACTTC.

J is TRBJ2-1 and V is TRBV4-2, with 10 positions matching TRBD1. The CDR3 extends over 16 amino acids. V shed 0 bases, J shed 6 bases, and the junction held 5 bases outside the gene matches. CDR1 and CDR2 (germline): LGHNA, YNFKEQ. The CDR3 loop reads CASSQDATGGSNEQFF. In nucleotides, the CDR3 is TGTGCCAGCAGCCAAGATGCGACAGGGGGCAGCAATGAGCAGTTCTTC.

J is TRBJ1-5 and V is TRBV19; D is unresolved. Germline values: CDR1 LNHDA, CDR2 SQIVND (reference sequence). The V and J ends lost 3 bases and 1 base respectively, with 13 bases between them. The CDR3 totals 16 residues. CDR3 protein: CASSIPGFRSNQPQHF. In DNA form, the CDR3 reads TGTGCCAGTAGTATCCCGGGGTTTCGAAGCAATCAGCCCCAGCATTTT.

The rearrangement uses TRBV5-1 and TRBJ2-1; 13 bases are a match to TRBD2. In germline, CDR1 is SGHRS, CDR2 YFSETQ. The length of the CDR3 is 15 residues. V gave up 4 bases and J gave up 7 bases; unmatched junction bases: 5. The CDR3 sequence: CASSAGLAGKNEQFF. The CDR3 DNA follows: TGCGCCAGCAGCGCGGGACTAGCGGGAAAGAATGAGCAGTTCTTC.

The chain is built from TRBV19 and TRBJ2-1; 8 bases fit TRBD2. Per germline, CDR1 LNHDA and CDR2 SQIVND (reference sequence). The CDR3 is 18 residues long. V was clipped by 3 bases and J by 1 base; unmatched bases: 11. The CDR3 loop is CASSIKAGGSFSYNEQFF. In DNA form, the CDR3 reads TGTGCCAGTAGTATCAAGGCGGGGGGTTCGTTTTCCTACAATGAGCAGTTCTTC.

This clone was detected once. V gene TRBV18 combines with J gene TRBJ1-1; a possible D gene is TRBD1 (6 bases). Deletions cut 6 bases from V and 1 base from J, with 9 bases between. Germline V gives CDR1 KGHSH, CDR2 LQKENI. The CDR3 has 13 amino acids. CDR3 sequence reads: CASSDRPNTEAFF. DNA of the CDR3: TGTGCCAGCTCGGACAGACCGAACACTGAAGCTTTCTTT.

CDR3 in DNA: TGTGCCAGCAAACAACTTTCGGGGTTTTACACTGAAGCTTTCTTT. Translation gives CASKQLSGFYTEAFF. V gene TRBV6-6 combines with J gene TRBJ1-1; D ambiguous. Looked up from germline, CDR1 is MNHNY and CDR2 is SVGAGI (reference sequence). The CDR3 runs 15 residues. V was shortened by 7 bases and J by 3 bases, with 18 bases between the two germline ends.

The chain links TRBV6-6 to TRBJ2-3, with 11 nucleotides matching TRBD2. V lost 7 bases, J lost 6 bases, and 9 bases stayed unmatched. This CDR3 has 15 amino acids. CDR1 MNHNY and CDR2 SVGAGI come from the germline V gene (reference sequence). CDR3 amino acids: CASIDVSGRGDTQYF. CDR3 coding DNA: TGTGCCAGCATCGACGTTAGCGGGAGGGGTGATACGCAGTATTTT.

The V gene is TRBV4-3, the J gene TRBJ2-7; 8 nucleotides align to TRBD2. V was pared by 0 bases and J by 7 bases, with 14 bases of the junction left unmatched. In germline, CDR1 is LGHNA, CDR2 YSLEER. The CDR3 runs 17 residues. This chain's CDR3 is CASSQDGSTAGAREQYF. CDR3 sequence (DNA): TGCGCCAGCAGCCAAGATGGGTCAACAGCGGGAGCTCGGGAGCAGTACTTC.

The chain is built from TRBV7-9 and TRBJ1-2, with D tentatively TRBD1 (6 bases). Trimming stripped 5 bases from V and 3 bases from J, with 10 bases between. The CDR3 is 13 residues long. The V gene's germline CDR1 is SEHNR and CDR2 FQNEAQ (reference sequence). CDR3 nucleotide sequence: TGTGCCAGCAGCAAGGACAGCTACTATGGCTACACCTTC. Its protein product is CASSKDSYYGYTF.

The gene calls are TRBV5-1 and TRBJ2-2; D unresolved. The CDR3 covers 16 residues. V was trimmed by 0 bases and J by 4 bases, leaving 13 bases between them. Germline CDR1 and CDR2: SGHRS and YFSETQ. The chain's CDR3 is CASSLEARIFTGELFF. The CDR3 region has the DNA TGCGCCAGCAGCTTGGAGGCTAGAATTTTCACCGGGGAGCTGTTTTTT.

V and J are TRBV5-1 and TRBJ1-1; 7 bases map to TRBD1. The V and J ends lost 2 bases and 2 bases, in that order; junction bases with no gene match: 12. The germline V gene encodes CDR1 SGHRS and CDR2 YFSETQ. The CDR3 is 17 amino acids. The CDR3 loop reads CASSLPPATGPNTEAFF. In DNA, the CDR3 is TGCGCCAGCAGCTTACCACCTGCGACAGGGCCTAACACTGAAGCTTTCTTT. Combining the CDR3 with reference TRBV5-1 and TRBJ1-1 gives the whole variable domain KAGVTQTPRYLIKTRGQQVTLSCSPISGHRSVSWYQQTPGQGLQFLFEYFSETQRNKGNFPGRFSGRQFSNSRSEMNVSTLELGDSALYLCASSLPPATGPNTEAFFGQGTRLTVV.

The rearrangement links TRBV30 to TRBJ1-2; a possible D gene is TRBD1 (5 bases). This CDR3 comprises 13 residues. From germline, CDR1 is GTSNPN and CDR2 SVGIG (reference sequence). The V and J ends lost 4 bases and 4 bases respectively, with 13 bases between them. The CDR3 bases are TGTGCCTGGACCCTCTCAGGGTCCTATGGCTACACCTTC. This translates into CAWTLSGSYGYTF.